This TCR beta chain stems from a study of T cell repertoires in cytomegalovirus infection. This clonotype was observed many times. TCRdb reprocessed the reads with MiXCR, giving one entry per CDR3 protein. The sample includes approximately 190,000 distinct CDR3 sequences, about a tenth seen only once; the top ten take about 5%. Germline-derived CDR1 and CDR2 are SGHRS and YFSETQ. CDR3 size: 13 residues. The ends lost 4 bases at V and 3 bases at J; junction bases unmatched: 2. The chain combines TRBV5-1 with TRBJ1-1, with TRBD1 matching 8 bases. This clonotype was sampled from a human donor in good health (CMV status not recorded). Some clones in this sample may be carry-over from other donors' samples. Sequencing was done on a sample of PBMCs. CDR3 bases: TGCGCCAGCAGCCAGGACAGGGACACTGAAGCTTTCTTT. The encoded protein is CASSQDRDTEAFF.